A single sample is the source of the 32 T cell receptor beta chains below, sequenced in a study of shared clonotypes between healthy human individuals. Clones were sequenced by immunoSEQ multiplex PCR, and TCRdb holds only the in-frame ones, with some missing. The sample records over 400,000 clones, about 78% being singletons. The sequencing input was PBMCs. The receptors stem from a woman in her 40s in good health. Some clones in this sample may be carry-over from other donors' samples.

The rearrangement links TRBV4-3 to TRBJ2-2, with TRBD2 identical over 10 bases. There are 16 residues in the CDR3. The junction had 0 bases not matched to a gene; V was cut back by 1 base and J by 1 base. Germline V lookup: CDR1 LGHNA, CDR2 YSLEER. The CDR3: CASSQGLAGNTGELFF. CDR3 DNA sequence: TGCGCCAGCAGCCAAGGACTAGCGGGGAACACCGGGGAGCTGTTTTTT.

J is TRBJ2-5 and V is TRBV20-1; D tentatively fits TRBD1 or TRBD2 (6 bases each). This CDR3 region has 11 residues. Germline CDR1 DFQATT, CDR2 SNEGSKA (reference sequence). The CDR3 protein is CSVGGRETQYF. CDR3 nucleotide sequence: TGCAGCGTAGGGGGGCGAGAGACCCAGTACTTC.

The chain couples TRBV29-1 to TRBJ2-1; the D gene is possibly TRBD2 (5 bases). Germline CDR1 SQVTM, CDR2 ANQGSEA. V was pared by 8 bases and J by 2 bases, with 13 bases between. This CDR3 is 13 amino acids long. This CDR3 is CSLPAETYNEQFF. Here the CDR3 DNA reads TGCAGCCTCCCAGCGGAGACCTACAATGAGCAGTTCTTC.

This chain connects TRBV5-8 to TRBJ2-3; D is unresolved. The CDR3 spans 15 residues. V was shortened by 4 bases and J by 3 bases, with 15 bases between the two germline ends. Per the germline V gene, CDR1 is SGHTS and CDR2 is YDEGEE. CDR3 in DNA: TGTGCCAGCAGCCTCCGAGAGGTGGGGACAGATACGCAGTATTTT. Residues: CASSLREVGTDTQYF.

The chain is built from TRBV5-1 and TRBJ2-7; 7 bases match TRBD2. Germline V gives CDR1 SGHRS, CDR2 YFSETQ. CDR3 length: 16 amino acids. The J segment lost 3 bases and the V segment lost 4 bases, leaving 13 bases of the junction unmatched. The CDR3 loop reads CASSPRSAAGVYEQYF. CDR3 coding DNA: TGCGCCAGCAGCCCCCGCTCGGCCGCGGGAGTCTACGAGCAGTACTTC.

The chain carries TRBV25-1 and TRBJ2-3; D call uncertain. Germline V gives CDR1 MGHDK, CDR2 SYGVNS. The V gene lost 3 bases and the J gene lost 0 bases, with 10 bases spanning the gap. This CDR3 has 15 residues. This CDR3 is CASSEGSYSTDTQYF. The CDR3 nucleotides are TGTGCCAGCAGTGAGGGTAGTTATAGCACAGATACGCAGTATTTT.

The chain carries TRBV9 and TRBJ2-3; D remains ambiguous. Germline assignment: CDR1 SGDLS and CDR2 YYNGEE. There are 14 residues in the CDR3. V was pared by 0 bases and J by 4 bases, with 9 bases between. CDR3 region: CASSVGGYADTQYF. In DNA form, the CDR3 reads TGTGCCAGCAGCGTAGGTGGGTATGCAGATACGCAGTATTTT.

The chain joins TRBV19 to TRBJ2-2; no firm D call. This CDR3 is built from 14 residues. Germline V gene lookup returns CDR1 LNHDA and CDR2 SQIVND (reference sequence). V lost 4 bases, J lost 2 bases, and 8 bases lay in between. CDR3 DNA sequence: TGTGCCAGTAGTAGAACACCTAACACCGGGGAGCTGTTTTTT. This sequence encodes CASSRTPNTGELFF.

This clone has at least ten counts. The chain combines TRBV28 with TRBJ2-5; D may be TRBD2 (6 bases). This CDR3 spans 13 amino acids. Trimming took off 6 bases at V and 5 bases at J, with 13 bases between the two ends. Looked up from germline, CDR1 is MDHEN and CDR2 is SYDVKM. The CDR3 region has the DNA TGTGCCAGCAGACAACTAGCAACGGAGACCCAGTACTTC. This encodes CASRQLATETQYF.

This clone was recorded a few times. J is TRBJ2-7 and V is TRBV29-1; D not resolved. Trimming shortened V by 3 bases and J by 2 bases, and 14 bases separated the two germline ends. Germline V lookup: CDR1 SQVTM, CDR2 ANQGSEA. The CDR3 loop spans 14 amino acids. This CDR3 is CSVEVDQNAYEQYF. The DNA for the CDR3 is TGCAGCGTTGAGGTGGACCAGAATGCCTACGAGCAGTACTTC.

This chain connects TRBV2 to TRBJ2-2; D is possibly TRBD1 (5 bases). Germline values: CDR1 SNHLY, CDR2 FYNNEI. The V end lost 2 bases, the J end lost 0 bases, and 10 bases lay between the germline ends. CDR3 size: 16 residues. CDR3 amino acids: CASSERAGTNTGELFF. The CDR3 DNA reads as TGTGCCAGCAGTGAAAGGGCAGGGACGAACACCGGGGAGCTGTTTTTT.

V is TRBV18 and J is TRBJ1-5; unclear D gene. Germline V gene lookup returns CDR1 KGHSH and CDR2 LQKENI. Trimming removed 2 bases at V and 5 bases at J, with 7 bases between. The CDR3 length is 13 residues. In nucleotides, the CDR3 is TGTGCCAGCTCACCAAATAGTGATCAGCCCCAGCATTTT. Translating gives CASSPNSDQPQHF.

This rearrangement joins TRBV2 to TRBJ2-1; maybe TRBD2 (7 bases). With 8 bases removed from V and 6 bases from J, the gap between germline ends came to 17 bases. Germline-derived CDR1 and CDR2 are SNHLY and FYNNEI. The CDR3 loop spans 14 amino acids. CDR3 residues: CASQGREGRNEQFF. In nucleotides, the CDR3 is TGTGCCAGCCAGGGGAGGGAGGGACGCAATGAGCAGTTCTTC.

The CDR3 coding sequence is TGTGCCAGCAGTGATAGGGAACACTCTGGGGCCAACGTCCTGACTTTC. Residues: CASSDREHSGANVLTF. This chain links TRBV6-1 with TRBJ2-6; D gene uncertain. Germline V gives CDR1 MNHNS, CDR2 SASEGT. The CDR3 covers 16 residues. With 3 bases removed from V and 0 bases from J, the gap between germline ends came to 9 bases.

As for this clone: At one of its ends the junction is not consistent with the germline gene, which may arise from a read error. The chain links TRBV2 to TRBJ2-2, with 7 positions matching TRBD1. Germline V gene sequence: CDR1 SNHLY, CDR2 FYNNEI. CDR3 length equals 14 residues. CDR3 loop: CASSGDRSTGELLF. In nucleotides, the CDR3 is TGTGCCAGCAGCGGGGACAGATCCACCGGGGAGCTGCTTTTT. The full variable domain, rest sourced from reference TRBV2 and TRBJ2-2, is EPEVTQTPSHQVTQMGQEVILRCVPISNHLYFYWYRQILGQKVEFLVSFYNNEISEKSEIFDDQFSVERPDGSNFTLKIRSTKLEDSAMYFCASSGDRSTGELLFGEGSRLTVL.

The CDR3 DNA reads TGTGCCAGCTCACAGGGACTAGCGGATTACAATGAGCAGTTCTTC. Translation: CASSQGLADYNEQFF. This chain joins TRBV18 and TRBJ2-1; TRBD2 matches 11 bases. The CDR3 loop spans 15 amino acids. V trimming: 4 bases; J trimming: 4 bases; junction bases outside the gene matches: 3. Germline CDR1 is KGHSH and CDR2 is LQKENI.

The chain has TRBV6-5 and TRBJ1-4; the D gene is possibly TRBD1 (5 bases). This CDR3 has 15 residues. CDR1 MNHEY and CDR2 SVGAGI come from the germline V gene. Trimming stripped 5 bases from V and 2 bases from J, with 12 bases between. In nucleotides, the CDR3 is TGTGCCAGCAGTCAAAGGGGTTTTACTAATGAAAAACTGTTTTTT. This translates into CASSQRGFTNEKLFF.

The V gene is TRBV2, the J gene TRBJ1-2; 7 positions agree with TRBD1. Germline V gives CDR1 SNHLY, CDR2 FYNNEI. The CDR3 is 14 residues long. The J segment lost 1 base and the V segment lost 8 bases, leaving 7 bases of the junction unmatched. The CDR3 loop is CASSMTGINYGYTF. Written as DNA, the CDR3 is TGTGCCAGCTCTATGACAGGGATTAACTATGGCTACACCTTC.

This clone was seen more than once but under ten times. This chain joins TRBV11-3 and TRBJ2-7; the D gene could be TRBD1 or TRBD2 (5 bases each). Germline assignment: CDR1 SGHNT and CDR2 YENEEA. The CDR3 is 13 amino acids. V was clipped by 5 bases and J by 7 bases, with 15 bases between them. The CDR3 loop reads CASSHSGRGEQYF. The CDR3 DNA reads TGTGCCAGCAGCCACTCAGGGCGCGGGGAGCAGTACTTC.

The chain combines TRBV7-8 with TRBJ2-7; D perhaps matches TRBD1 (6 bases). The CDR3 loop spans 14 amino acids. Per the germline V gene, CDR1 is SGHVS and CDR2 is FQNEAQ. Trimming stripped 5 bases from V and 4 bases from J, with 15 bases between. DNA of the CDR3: TGTGCCAGCAGCCCTATGGACAGAACTTACGAGCAGTACTTC. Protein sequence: CASSPMDRTYEQYF.

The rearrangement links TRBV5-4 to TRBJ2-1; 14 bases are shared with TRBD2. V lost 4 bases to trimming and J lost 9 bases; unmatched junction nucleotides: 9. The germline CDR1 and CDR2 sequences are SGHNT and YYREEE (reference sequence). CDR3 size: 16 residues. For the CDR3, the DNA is TGTGCCAGCAGCAAGCCCGGGACTAGCGGGAGAACTGAGCAGTTCTTC. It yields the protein CASSKPGTSGRTEQFF.

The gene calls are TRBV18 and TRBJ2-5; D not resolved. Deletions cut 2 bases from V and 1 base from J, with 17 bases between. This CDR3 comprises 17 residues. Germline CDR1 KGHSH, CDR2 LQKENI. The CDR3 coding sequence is TGTGCCAGCTCACCATATACCCCACAACGGACCCAAGAGACCCAGTACTTC. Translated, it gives CASSPYTPQRTQETQYF.

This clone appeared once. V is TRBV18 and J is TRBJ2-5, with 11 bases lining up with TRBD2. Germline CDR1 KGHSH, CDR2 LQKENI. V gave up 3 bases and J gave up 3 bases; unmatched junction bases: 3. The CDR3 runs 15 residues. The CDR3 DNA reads TGTGCCAGCTCACCTTCGGGACTAGCGGAAGAGACCCAGTACTTC. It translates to CASSPSGLAEETQYF.

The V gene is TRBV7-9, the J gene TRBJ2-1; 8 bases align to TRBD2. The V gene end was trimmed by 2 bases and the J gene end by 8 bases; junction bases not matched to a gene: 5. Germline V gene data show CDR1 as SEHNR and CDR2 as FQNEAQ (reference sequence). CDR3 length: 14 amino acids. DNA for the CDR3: TGTGCCAGCAGCTTACAGCGGGAGAGCGATGAGCAGTTCTTC. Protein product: CASSLQRESDEQFF.

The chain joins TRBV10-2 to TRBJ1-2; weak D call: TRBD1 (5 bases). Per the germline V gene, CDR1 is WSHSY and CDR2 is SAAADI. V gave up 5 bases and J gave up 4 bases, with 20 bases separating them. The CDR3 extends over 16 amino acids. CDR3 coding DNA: TGCGCCAGCAGTCGACGGGGCGCGGACGAAACCTATGGCTACACCTTC. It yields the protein CASSRRGADETYGYTF.

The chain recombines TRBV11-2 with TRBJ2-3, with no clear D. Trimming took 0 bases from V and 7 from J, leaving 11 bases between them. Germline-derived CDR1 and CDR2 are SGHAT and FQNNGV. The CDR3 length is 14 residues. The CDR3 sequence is CASSLELGSYTQYF. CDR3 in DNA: TGTGCCAGCAGCTTAGAATTAGGCTCTTATACGCAGTATTTT. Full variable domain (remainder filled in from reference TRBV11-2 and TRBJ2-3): EAGVAQSPRYKIIEKRQSVAFWCNPISGHATLYWYQQILGQGPKLLIQFQNNGVVDDSQLPKDRFSAERLKGVDSTLKIQPAKLEDSAVYLCASSLELGSYTQYFGPGTRLTVL.

The CDR3 DNA sequence: TGTGCCAGCAGTTTTGGGCTCGGCAGTGGAGAGACCCAGTACTTC. This gives the protein CASSFGLGSGETQYF. The V call is TRBV28, the J call TRBJ2-5; D remains unclear. Per the germline V gene, CDR1 is MDHEN and CDR2 is SYDVKM. Trimming took off 3 bases at V and 4 bases at J, with 15 bases between the two ends. The length of the CDR3 is 15 residues.

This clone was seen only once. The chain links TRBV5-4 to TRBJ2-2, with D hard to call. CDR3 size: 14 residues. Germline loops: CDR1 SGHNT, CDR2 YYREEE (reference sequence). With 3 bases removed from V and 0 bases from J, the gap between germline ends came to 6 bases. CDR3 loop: CASSSPSNTGELFF. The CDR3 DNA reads TGTGCCAGCAGCTCCCCCTCGAACACCGGGGAGCTGTTTTTT.

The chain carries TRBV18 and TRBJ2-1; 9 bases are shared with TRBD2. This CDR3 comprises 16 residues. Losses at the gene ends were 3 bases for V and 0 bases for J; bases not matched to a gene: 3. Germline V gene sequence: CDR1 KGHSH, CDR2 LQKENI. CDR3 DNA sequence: TGTGCCAGCTCACCGAGGCGGGAGGGCTCCTACAATGAGCAGTTCTTC. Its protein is CASSPRREGSYNEQFF.

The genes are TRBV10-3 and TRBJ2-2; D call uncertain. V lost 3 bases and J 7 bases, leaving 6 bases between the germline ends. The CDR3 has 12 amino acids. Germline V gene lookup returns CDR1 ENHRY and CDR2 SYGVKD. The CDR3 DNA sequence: TGTGCCATCAGTGACGTGCTCGGGGAGCTGTTTTTT. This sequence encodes CAISDVLGELFF.

DNA for the CDR3: TGTGCCAGCAGCTTGAAAAGGGTTGACACTGAAGCTTTCTTT. Residues: CASSLKRVDTEAFF. The genes are TRBV5-6 and TRBJ1-1; unclear D gene. CDR1 and CDR2 (germline): SGHDT, YYEEEE. This CDR3 has 14 residues. The V end was cut by 1 base, the J end by 3 bases, with 10 bases between.

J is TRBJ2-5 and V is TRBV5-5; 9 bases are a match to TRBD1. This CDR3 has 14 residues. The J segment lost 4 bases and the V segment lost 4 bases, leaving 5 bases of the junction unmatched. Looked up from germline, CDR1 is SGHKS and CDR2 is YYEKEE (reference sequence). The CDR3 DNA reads TGTGCCAGCAGCCCACAGGGGGCGGGAGAGACCCAGTACTTC. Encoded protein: CASSPQGAGETQYF.